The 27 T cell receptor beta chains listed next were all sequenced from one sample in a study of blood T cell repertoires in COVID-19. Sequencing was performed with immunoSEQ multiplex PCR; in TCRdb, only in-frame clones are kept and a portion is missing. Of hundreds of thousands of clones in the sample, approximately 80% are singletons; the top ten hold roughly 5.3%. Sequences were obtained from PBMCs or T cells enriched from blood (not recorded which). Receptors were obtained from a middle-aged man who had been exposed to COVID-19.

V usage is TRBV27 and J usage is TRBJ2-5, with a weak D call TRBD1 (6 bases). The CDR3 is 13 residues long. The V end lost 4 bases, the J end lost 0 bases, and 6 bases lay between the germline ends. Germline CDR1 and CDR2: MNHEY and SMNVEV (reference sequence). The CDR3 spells CASSWTDQETQYF. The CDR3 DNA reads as TGTGCCAGCAGTTGGACAGACCAAGAGACCCAGTACTTC.

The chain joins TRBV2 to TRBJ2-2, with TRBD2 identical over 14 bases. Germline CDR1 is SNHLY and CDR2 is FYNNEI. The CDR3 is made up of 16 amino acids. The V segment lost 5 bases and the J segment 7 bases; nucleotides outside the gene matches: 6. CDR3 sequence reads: CASSPGTSGRIGELFF. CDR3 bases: TGTGCCAGCAGTCCCGGGACTAGCGGGAGAATCGGGGAGCTGTTTTTT.

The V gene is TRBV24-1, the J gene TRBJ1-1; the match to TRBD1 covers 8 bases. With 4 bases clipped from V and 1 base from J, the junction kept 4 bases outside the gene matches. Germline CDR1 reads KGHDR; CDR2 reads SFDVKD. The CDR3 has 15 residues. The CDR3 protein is CATSDPGTGNTEAFF. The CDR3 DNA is TGTGCCACCAGTGACCCTGGGACAGGGAACACTGAAGCTTTCTTT.

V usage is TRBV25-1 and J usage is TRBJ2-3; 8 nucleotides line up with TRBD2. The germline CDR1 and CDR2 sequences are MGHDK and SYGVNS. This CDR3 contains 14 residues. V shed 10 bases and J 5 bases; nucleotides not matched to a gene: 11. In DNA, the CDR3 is TGTGCCATTAAAGCGGGAGAGGCTGGAGATACGCAGTATTTT. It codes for CAIKAGEAGDTQYF.

The CDR3 protein is CASSAGTAYPYEQYF. CDR3 DNA sequence: TGTGCCAGCAGCGCCGGGACAGCCTACCCCTACGAGCAGTACTTC. The J gene is TRBJ2-7, the V gene TRBV7-9, with TRBD1 matching over 7 bases. V lost 5 bases, J lost 2 bases, and 9 bases stayed unmatched. CDR3 length equals 15 residues. Germline V lookup: CDR1 SEHNR, CDR2 FQNEAQ (reference sequence).

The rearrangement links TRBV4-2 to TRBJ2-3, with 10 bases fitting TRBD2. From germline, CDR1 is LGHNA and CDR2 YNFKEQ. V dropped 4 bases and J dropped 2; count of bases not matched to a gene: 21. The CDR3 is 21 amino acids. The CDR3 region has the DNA TGTGCCAGCAGCCGCGATATGGGGCTAGCGGGAGTGTCTACCACCACAGATACGCAGTATTTT. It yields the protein CASSRDMGLAGVSTTTDTQYF.

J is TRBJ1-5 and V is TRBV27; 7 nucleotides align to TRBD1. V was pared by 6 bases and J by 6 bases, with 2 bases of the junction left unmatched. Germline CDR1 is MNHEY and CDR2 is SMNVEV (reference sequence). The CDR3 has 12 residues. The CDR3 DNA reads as TGTGCCAGCAGGACAGGGCCTCAGCCCCAGCATTTT. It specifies CASRTGPQPQHF.

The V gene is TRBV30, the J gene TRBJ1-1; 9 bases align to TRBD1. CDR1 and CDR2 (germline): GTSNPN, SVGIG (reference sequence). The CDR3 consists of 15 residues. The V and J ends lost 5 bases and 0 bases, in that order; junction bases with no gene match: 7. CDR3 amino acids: CAWGQGIRMNTEAFF. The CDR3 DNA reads TGTGCCTGGGGACAGGGGATTCGCATGAACACTGAAGCTTTCTTT.

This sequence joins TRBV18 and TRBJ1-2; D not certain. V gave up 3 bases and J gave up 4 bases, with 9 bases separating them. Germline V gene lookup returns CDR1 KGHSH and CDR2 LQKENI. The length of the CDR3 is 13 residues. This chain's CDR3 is CASSPDQIYGYTF. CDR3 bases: TGTGCCAGCTCACCCGATCAGATCTATGGCTACACCTTC.

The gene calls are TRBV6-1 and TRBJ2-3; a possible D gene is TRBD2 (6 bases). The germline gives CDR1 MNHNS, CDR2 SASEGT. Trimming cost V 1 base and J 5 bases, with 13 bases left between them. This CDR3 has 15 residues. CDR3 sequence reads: CASSEELWGGDTQYF. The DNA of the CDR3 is TGTGCCAGCAGTGAAGAGTTGTGGGGAGGAGATACGCAGTATTTT.

The CDR3 nucleotides read TGTGCCAGCAGCTTGGGGGGACAGGGACGCAATCAGCCCCAGCATTTT. This encodes CASSLGGQGRNQPQHF. The chain joins TRBV5-4 to TRBJ1-5; 9 nucleotides line up with TRBD1. Germline CDR1 and CDR2: SGHNT and YYREEE (reference sequence). The junction had 3 bases not matched to a gene; V was cut back by 0 bases and J by 2 bases. The CDR3 spans 16 residues.

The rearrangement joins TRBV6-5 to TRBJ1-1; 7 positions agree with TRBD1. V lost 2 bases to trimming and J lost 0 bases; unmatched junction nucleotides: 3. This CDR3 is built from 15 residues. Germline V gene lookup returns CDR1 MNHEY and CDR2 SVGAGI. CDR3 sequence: CASSYQGEMNTEAFF. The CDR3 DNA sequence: TGTGCCAGCAGTTACCAGGGGGAAATGAACACTGAAGCTTTCTTT.

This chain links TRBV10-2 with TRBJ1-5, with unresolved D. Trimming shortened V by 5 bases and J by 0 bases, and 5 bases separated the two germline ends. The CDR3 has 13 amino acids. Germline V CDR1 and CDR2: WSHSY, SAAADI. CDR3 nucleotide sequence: TGCGCCAGCAGTCTCTATAGCAATCAGCCCCAGCATTTT. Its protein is CASSLYSNQPQHF.

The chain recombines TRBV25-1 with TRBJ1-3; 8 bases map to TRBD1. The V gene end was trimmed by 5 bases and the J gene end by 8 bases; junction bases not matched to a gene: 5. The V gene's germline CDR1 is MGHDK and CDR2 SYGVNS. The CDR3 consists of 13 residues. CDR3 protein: CASSIRGQDTIYF. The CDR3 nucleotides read TGTGCCAGCAGTATCAGGGGGCAGGACACCATATATTTT.

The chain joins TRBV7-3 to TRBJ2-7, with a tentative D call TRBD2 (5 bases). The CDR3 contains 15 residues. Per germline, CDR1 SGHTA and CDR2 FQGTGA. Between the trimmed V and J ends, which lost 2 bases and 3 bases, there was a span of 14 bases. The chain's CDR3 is CASSLGGSPGYEQYF. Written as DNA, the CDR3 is TGTGCCAGCAGCTTAGGAGGCTCGCCGGGCTACGAGCAGTACTTC.

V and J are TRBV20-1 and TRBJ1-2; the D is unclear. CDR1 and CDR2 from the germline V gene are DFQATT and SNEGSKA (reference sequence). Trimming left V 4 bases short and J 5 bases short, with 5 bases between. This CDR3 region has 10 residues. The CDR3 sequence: CSAKEYGYTF. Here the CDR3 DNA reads TGCAGTGCTAAGGAGTATGGCTACACCTTC.

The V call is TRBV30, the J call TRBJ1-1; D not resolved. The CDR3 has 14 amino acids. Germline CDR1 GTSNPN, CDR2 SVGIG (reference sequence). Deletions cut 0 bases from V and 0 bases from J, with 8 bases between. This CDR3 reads CAWSVGSMNTEAFF. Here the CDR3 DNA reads TGTGCCTGGAGTGTCGGTAGCATGAACACTGAAGCTTTCTTT.

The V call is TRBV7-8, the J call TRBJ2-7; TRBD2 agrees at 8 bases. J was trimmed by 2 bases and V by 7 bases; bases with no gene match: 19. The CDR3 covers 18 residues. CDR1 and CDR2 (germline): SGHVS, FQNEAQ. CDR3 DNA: TGTGCCAGCAAACAATCAACAAAAGCGGGAGCGGGGACCTACGAGCAGTACTTC. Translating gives CASKQSTKAGAGTYEQYF.

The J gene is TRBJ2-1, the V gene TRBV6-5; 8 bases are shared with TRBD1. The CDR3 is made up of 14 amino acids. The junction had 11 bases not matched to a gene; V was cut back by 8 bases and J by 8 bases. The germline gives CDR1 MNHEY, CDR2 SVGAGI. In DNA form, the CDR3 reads TGTGCCAGCGGGAGGACAGGGAAAGGAGATGAGCAGTTCTTC. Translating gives CASGRTGKGDEQFF.

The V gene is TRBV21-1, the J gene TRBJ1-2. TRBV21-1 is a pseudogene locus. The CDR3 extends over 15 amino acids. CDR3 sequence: CASSKEEGTLYGYTF. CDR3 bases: TGTGCCAGCAGCAAAGAGGAGGGGACCCTCTATGGCTACACCTTC.

The CDR3 DNA reads as TGTGCCACCTCCCCAGAGGCTTCAAGGATTCAGTACTTC. Translating it yields CATSPEASRIQYF. The gene calls are TRBV19 and TRBJ2-4; D is unresolved. Germline CDR1 and CDR2: LNHDA and SQIVND (reference sequence). This CDR3 region has 13 residues. The V gene lost 10 bases and the J gene lost 10 bases, with 20 bases spanning the gap.

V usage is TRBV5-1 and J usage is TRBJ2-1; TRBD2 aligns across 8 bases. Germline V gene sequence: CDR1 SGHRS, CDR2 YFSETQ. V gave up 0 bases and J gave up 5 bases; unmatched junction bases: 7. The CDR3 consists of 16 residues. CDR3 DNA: TGCGCCAGCAGCTTGGCTTCTGGAGCGGGAGACAATGAGCAGTTCTTC. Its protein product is CASSLASGAGDNEQFF.

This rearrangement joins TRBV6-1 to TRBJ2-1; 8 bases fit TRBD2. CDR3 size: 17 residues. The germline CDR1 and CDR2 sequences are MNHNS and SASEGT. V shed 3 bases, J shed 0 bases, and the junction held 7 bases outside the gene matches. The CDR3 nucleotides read TGTGCCAGCAGTGATCTTAGCGGGGCGAGCTCCTACAATGAGCAGTTCTTC. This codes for CASSDLSGASSYNEQFF.

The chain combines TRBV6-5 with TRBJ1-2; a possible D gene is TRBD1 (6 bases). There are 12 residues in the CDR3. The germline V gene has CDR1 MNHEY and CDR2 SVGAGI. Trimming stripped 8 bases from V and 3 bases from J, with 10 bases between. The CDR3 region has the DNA TGTGCCAGCCAGGGGAGAGACTATGGCTACACCTTC. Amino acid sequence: CASQGRDYGYTF.

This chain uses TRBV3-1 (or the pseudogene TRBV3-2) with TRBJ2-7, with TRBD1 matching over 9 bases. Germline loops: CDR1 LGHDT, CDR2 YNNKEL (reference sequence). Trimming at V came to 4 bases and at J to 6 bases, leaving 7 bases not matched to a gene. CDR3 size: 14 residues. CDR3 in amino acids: CASSPPPGQGEQYF. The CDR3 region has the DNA TGTGCCAGCAGCCCACCACCGGGACAGGGCGAGCAGTACTTC.

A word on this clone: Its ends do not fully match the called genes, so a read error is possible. In DNA form, the CDR3 reads TGTGCTAGCAGCTCGGGACTAAAGAACACCGGGGAGCTGTTTTTT. It translates to CASSSGLKNTGELFF. The V and J genes are TRBV7-7 and TRBJ2-2; the match to TRBD2 covers 7 bases. CDR3 length equals 15 residues. The germline V gene encodes CDR1 SSHAT and CDR2 FNYEAQ (reference sequence).

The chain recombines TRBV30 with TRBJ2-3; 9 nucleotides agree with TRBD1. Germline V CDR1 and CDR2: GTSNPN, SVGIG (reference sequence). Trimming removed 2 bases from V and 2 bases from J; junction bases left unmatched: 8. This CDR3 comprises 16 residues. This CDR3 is CAWSRGTGSVTDTQYF. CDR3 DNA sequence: TGTGCCTGGAGTCGGGGGACAGGGAGCGTCACAGATACGCAGTATTTT.